This passage covers 5 T cell receptor beta chains from one sample sequenced in a study of cytomegalovirus exposure and HLA in healthy donors. 60 Vbeta and 13 Jbeta primers were used in PCR. Libraries were prepared by immunoSEQ multiplex PCR; TCRdb keeps only in-frame clonotypes and omits some of them. The sample records 150,000 to 200,000 clones, under 80% being singletons. The sequenced sample consisted of PBMCs. The origin of the receptors is a man aged 35-49 years in good health and CMV-seronegative.

V and J are TRBV6-5 and TRBJ2-1; D is unresolved. Germline assignment: CDR1 MNHEY and CDR2 SVGAGI. Trimming removed 0 bases from V and 7 bases from J, with 10 bases in between. The CDR3 is 14 residues long. CDR3 residues: CASSYSVVRNEQFF. The CDR3 DNA reads as TGTGCCAGCAGTTACTCGGTGGTGAGAAATGAGCAGTTCTTC.

The rearrangement joins TRBV30 to TRBJ2-7, with D perhaps TRBD2 (5 bases). This CDR3 is 12 amino acids long. Deletions cut 3 bases from V and 12 bases from J, with 18 bases between. Germline V gives CDR1 GTSNPN, CDR2 SVGIG (reference sequence). The CDR3 protein is CAWSPHEGFRYF. In DNA form, the CDR3 reads TGTGCCTGGAGCCCCCACGAGGGTTTTCGGTACTTC.

The chain uses TRBV5-4 and TRBJ2-3; D might be TRBD2 (6 bases). CDR3 size: 13 residues. Germline-derived CDR1 and CDR2 are SGHNT and YYREEE (reference sequence). Trimming took off 1 base at V and 5 bases at J, with 8 bases between the two ends. The DNA of the CDR3 is TGTGCCAGCAGCTTGCGGGGAGGAGATACGCAGTATTTT. Translation: CASSLRGGDTQYF.

Worth noting for this clone: Mismatch with germline at one junction end may stem from a read error. The J gene is TRBJ1-1, the V gene TRBV6-4; tentatively, D is TRBD1 (6 bases). The CDR3 is 15 amino acids. Germline V gene lookup returns CDR1 MRHNA and CDR2 SNTAGT. CDR3 DNA sequence: TGTGCCAGCACCACGCAGGGGCGTTTGAACACTGAAGCTCTCTTT. Translating it yields CASTTQGRLNTEALF.

This clone was recorded a few times. The rearrangement joins TRBV9 to TRBJ2-2, with D possibly being TRBD1 (7 bases). V lost 4 bases to trimming and J lost 6 bases, with 16 bases between them. CDR1 SGDLS and CDR2 YYNGEE come from the germline V gene. The CDR3 consists of 15 residues. CDR3 nucleotide sequence: TGTGCCAGCAGCCCCCAGGGGGGTAGGGCCGGGGAGCTGTTTTTT. Amino acid sequence: CASSPQGGRAGELFF.